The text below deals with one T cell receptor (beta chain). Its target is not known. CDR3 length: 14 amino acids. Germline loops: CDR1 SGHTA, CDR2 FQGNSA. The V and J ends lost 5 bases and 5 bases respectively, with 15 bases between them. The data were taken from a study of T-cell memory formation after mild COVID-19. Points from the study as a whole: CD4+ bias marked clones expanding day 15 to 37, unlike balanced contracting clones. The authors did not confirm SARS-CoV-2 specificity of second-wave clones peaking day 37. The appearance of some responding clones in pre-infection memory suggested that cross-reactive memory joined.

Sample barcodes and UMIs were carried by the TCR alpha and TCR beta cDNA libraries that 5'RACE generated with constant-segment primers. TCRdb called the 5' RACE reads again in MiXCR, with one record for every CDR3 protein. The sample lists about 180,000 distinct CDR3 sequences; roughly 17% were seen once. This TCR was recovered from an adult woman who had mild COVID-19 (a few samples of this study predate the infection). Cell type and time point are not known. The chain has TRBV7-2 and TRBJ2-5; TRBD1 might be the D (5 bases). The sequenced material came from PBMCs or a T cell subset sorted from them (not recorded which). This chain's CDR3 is CASSVTGLGETQYF. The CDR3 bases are TGTGCCAGCAGCGTAACAGGCCTGGGGGAGACCCAGTACTTC.